This T cell receptor (beta chain) was captured by sequencing in a study of blood T cells in healthy people across ages. Then a second PCR, running about 6 to 12 cycles, was carried out with a sample-barcoded 5' primer and a J-beta primer mix. Every single cDNA molecule received a tag from a template-switch adaptor with 12 random nucleotides. TCRdb passed the 5' RACE reads through MiXCR, listing each CDR3 protein once. The data show about 1.1 million distinct CDR3 sequences, with roughly two fifths seen just once and roughly 14% held by the top ten. The TCR was taken from a man aged 18-30 years in good health. Sequenced material: blood.

The CDR3 loop reads CASSHDGGSAEQYF. The CDR3 region has the DNA TGTGCCAGCAGCCACGACGGGGGAAGCGCCGAGCAGTACTTC. The chain employs TRBV3-1 and TRBJ2-7; the D gene is possibly TRBD2 (6 bases). Germline values: CDR1 LGHDT, CDR2 YNNKEL (reference sequence). Trimming removed 3 bases from V and 6 bases from J, with 15 bases in between. The CDR3 is 14 amino acids.